The 4 T cell receptor delta chains in this list originate from one sample, sequenced in a study of gamma-delta chains in newborns, infants, children. TCRdb processed the reads again with the CATT caller. The profile shows about 6,100 delta-chain clones, about 2.5% of them singletons. The sample comprised blood. The receptors were gathered from a child who was a newborn, infant or young child, either healthy, febrile or measles-vaccinated (not recorded which).

This clone is medium-sized by share. The same CDR3 also results from other DNA sequences found in this sample. The V and J genes are TRDV2 and TRDJ2; TRDD3 is a possible D gene (6 bases). Germline assignment: CDR1 GEAIGNYY and CDR2 EKD. Trimming removed 3 bases at V and 0 bases at J, with 16 bases between. CDR3 size: 17 residues. CDR3 coding DNA: TGTGCCTGTGACCCCGTGCTGGGGCCCGCTTTGACAGCACAACTCTTCTTT. This codes for CACDPVLGPALTAQLFF.

The gene calls are TRDV2 and TRDJ3; TRDD3 agrees at 8 bases. Germline values: CDR1 GEAIGNYY, CDR2 EKD. The CDR3 totals 19 residues. Germline trimming cut 2 bases from V and 1 base from J; bases unmatched to any gene: 9. CDR3 residues: CACDRMIAGGSWDTRQMFF. The CDR3 coding sequence is TGTGCCTGTGACAGGATGATTGCTGGGGGATCCTGGGACACCCGACAGATGTTTTTC.

This clone has just a few counts. One base away lies a much larger clone, so this may be a sequencing read error. The chain has TRDV2 and TRDJ3; the D gene is possibly TRDD3 (6 bases). The CDR3 is made up of 19 amino acids. Germline V CDR1 and CDR2: GEAIGNYY, EKD. CDR3 nucleotides: TGTGCCTGTGACACCGTAGGGGATTCAAGCTCCTGGGACATCCGACAGATGTTTTTC. As protein: CACDTVGDSSSWDIRQMFF.

Relative to its sample, this clone is medium-sized. The gene calls are TRDV2 and TRDJ3; TRDD3 matches at 7 bases. There are 18 residues in the CDR3. Germline CDR1 reads GEAIGNYY; CDR2 reads EKD. The V and J ends lost 3 bases and 0 bases, in that order; junction bases with no gene match: 7. CDR3 loop: CACDHTGESSWDTRQMFF. The CDR3 region has the DNA TGTGCCTGTGACCATACTGGGGAGAGCTCCTGGGACACCCGACAGATGTTTTTC.